This entry lists 9 T cell receptor beta chains sequenced from one sample in a study of blood T cell repertoires in COVID-19. This table comes from immunoSEQ multiplex PCR, and its TCRdb copy is limited to in-frame clones, with some not included. The table has 200,000 or so clones, about 88% seen once; the top ten hold 2.1%. The specimen sequenced was peripheral blood. These TCRs come from a man in his sixties or seventies with active or convalescent COVID-19.

The chain recombines TRBV3-1 (or the pseudogene TRBV3-2) with TRBJ1-6, with D perhaps matching TRBD1 (5 bases). The germline gives CDR1 LGHDT, CDR2 YNNKEL (reference sequence). Trimming took off 6 bases at V and 7 bases at J, with 13 bases between the two ends. The CDR3 extends over 14 amino acids. CDR3 DNA: TGTGCCAGCAGTCCTCTGGGGGGGAATTCACCCCTCCACTTT. This translates into CASSPLGGNSPLHF.

The chain carries TRBV24-1 and TRBJ2-6; 9 positions agree with TRBD1. The CDR3 covers 19 residues. Germline loops: CDR1 KGHDR, CDR2 SFDVKD. With V trimmed by 4 bases and J by 3 bases, 12 bases remained unmatched. The CDR3 nucleotides read TGTGCCACCAGTGAAGCCGAGGACAGGGGAATTTTTGGGGCCAACGTCCTGACTTTC. Translation: CATSEAEDRGIFGANVLTF.

The rearrangement links TRBV19 to TRBJ1-1; no reliable D call. The CDR3 has 14 residues. V lost 4 bases and J lost 2, with 11 bases in between. Germline lookup yields CDR1 LNHDA and CDR2 SQIVND (reference sequence). The CDR3 DNA reads as TGTGCCAGTAGTAAAGCGGGAAGAAACACTGAAGCTTTCTTT. Protein sequence: CASSKAGRNTEAFF. Full variable domain (outside the CDR3, taken from reference TRBV19 and TRBJ1-1): DGGITQSPKYLFRKEGQNVTLSCEQNLNHDAMYWYRQDPGQGLRLIYYSQIVNDFQKGDIAEGYSVSREKKESFPLTVTSAQKNPTAFYLCASSKAGRNTEAFFGQGTRLTVV.

The V call is TRBV5-4, the J call TRBJ1-2; TRBD1 is a possible D gene (5 bases). The V gene's germline CDR1 is SGHNT and CDR2 YYREEE (reference sequence). The CDR3 is made up of 16 amino acids. With 2 bases removed from V and 7 bases from J, the gap between germline ends came to 21 bases. The CDR3: CASSFGAVGSFSGYTF. CDR3 DNA sequence: TGTGCCAGCAGCTTTGGGGCCGTCGGCTCTTTCTCTGGCTACACCTTC. The variable domain in full, with the rest retrieved from reference TRBV5-4 and TRBJ1-2, is ETGVTQSPTHLIKTRGQQVTLRCSSQSGHNTVSWYQQALGQGPQFIFQYYREEENGRGNFPPRFSGLQFPNYSSELNVNALELDDSALYLCASSFGAVGSFSGYTFGSGTRLTVV.

This chain uses TRBV2 with TRBJ1-4; D remains unclear. The V end was cut by 6 bases, the J end by 2 bases, with 16 bases between. The germline gives CDR1 SNHLY, CDR2 FYNNEI. The CDR3 is 16 amino acids. This CDR3 is CASRIEAGMTNEKLFF. In DNA form, the CDR3 reads TGTGCCAGCAGGATAGAGGCTGGCATGACTAATGAAAAACTGTTTTTT.

This clone was counted a few times. The genes are TRBV29-1 and TRBJ2-6, with D unclear. The germline V gene has CDR1 SQVTM and CDR2 ANQGSEA. V lost 4 bases and J lost 1, with 5 bases in between. CDR3 length: 13 amino acids. The CDR3 here is CSVAQSGANVLTF. In DNA form, the CDR3 reads TGCAGCGTTGCCCAGTCTGGGGCCAACGTCCTGACTTTC.

V and J are TRBV9 and TRBJ1-3; D possibly corresponds to TRBD1 (6 bases). Trimming left V 3 bases short and J 0 bases short, with 16 bases between. There are 17 residues in the CDR3. The V gene's germline CDR1 is SGDLS and CDR2 YYNGEE. CDR3 nucleotides: TGTGCCAGCAGCGCAGAGCTAAGGGGGACCTCTGGAAACACCATATATTTT. Protein product: CASSAELRGTSGNTIYF. Combining the CDR3 with reference TRBV9 and TRBJ1-3 gives the whole variable domain DSGVTQTPKHLITATGQRVTLRCSPRSGDLSVYWYQQSLDQGLQFLIQYYNGEERAKGNILERFSAQQFPDLHSELNLSSLELGDSALYFCASSAELRGTSGNTIYFGEGSWLTVV.

This CDR3 reads CASSGAGRTDTQYF. The DNA of the CDR3 is TGTGCCAGCAGTGGGGCGGGTCGCACAGATACGCAGTATTTT. The chain links TRBV2 to TRBJ2-3, with D possibly being TRBD2 (5 bases). CDR3 length: 14 residues. V lost 4 bases and J lost 1, with 9 bases in between. Germline CDR1 is SNHLY and CDR2 is FYNNEI. The whole variable domain, filled in from reference TRBV2 and TRBJ2-3, reads EPEVTQTPSHQVTQMGQEVILRCVPISNHLYFYWYRQILGQKVEFLVSFYNNEISEKSEIFDDQFSVERPDGSNFTLKIRSTKLEDSAMYFCASSGAGRTDTQYFGPGTRLTVL.

The CDR3 coding sequence is TGTGCCAGTAGTGATGGCGGGGTTAGCACAGATACGCAGTATTTT. Translated: CASSDGGVSTDTQYF. The chain joins TRBV19 to TRBJ2-3, with D maybe TRBD2 (6 bases). Germline CDR1 and CDR2: LNHDA and SQIVND (reference sequence). The V and J ends lost 5 bases and 0 bases respectively, with 12 bases between them. This CDR3 is built from 15 residues.